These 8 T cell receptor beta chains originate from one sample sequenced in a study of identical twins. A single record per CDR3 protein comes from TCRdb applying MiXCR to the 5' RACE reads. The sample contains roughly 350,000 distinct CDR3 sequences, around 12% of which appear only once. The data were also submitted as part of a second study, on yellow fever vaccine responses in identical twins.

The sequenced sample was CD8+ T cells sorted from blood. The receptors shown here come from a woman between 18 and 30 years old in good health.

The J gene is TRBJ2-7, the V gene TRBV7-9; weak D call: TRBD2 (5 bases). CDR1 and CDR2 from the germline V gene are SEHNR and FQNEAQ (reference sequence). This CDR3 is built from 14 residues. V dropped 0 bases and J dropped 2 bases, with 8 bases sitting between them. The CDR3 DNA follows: TGTGCCAGCAGCTTAGCGTACGGGACCTACGAGCAGTACTTC. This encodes CASSLAYGTYEQYF.

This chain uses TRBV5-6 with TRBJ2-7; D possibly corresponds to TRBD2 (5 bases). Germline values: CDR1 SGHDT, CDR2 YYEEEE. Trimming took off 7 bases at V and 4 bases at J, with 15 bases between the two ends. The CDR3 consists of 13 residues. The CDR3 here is CASEGSNWYEQYF. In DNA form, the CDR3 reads TGTGCCAGCGAGGGATCTAACTGGTACGAGCAGTACTTC.

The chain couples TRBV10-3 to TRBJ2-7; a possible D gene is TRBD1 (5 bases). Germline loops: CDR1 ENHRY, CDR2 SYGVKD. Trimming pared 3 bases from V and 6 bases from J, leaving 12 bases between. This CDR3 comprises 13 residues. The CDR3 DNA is TGTGCCATCAGTGACAGGACATCAGGCGAGCAGTACGTC. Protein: CAISDRTSGEQYV.

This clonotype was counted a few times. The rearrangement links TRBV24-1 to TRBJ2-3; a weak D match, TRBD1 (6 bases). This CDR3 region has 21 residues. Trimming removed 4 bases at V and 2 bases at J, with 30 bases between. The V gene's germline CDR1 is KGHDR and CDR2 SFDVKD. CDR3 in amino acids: CATSDPETNRNRDKDTDTQYF. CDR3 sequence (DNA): TGTGCCACCAGTGACCCGGAGACAAACCGTAACCGGGACAAAGACACAGATACGCAGTATTTT.

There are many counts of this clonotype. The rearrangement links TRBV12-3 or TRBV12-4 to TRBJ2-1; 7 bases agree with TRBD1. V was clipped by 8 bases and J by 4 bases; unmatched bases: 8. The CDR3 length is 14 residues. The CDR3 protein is CASYQGELYNEQFF. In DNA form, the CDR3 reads TGTGCCAGCTACCAGGGGGAACTGTACAATGAGCAGTTCTTC.

DNA for the CDR3: TGTGCCAGCAGCTTTCGACAGATCATGCAGCCCCAGCATTTT. Protein: CASSFRQIMQPQHF. The chain has TRBV11-2 and TRBJ1-5, with D possibly matching TRBD1 (5 bases). CDR1 is SGHAT and CDR2 is FQNNGV in the germline V gene. The CDR3 loop spans 14 amino acids. The germline V and J ends were trimmed by 3 bases and 7 bases, with 13 bases remaining between them.

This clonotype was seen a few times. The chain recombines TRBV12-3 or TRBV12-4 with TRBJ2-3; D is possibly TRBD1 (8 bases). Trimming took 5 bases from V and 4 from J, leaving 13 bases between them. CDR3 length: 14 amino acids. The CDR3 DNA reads TGTGCCAGCAGTAGGACAGGGAGGGCAGATACGCAGTATTTT. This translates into CASSRTGRADTQYF.

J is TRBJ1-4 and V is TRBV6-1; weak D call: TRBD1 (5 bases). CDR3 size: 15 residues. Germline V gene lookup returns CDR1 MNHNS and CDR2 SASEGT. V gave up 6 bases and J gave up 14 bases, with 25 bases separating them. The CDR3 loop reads CASSAGHDVGVGLFF. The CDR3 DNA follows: TGTGCCAGCAGCGCCGGACACGACGTAGGGGTCGGGCTGTTTTTT.